One T cell receptor beta chain is described in this entry. This CDR3 is 13 amino acids long. Germline loops: CDR1 SGHTA, CDR2 FQGNSA. Trimming shortened V by 4 bases and J by 10 bases, and 14 bases separated the two germline ends. These data are taken from a study of T-cell reconstitution after alpha-beta-depleted transplantation in children. The TCRbeta library was prepared with unique molecular identifiers. Each CDR3 protein is one row after TCRdb ran MiXCR on the PCR reads. Of over 300,000 distinct CDR3 sequences in the sample, approximately 10% were seen once. The clonotype comes from a human donor who donated a stem cell graft to a child with acute lymphoblastic leukemia. Material: PBMCs from the stem cell graft donor, obtained from the stem cell graft. The V gene is TRBV7-2, the J gene TRBJ2-4; D gene ambiguous. The CDR3 nucleotides read TGTGCCAGCAGCTCAACTACCGAGATAATTCAGTACTTC. Protein: CASSSTTEIIQYF.